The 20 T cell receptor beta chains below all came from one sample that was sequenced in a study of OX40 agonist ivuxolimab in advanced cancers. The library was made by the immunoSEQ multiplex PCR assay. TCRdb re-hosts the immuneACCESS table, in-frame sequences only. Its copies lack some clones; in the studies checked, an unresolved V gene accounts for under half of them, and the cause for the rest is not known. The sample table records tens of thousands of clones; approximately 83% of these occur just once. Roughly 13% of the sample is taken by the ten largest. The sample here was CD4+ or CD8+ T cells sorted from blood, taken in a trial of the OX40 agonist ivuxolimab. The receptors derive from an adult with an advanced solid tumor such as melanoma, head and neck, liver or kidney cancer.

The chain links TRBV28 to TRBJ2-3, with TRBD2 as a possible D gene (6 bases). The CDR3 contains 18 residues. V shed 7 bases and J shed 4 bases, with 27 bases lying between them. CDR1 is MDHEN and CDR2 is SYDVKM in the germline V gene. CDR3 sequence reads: CASKGGLSGRLLSDTQYF. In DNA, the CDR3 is TGTGCCAGCAAAGGTGGTTTAAGCGGGCGATTACTTTCAGATACGCAGTATTTT.

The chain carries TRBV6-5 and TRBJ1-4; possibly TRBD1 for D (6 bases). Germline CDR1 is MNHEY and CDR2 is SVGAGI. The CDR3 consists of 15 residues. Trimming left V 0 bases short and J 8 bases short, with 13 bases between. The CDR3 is CASSYSWGLLEKLFF. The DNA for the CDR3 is TGTGCCAGCAGTTACTCATGGGGGCTATTGGAAAAACTGTTTTTT.

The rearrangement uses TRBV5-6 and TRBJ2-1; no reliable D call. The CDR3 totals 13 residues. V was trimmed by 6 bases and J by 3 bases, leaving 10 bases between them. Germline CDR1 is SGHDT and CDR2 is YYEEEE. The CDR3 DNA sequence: TGTGCCAGCATCCTGACGGACTACAATGAGCAGTTCTTC. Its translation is CASILTDYNEQFF.

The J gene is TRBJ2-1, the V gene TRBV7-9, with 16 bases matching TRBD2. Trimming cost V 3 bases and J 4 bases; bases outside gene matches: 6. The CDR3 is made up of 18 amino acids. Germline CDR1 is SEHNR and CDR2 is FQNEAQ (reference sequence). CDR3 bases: TGTGCCAGCAGCTTCCCGGGACTAGCGGGAGGGAAGTACAATGAGCAGTTCTTC. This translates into CASSFPGLAGGKYNEQFF.

The CDR3 is CASSSLTGGSAGNTIYF. In DNA form, the CDR3 reads TGTGCCAGCAGCTCCCTTACAGGGGGTTCTGCTGGAAACACCATATATTTT. V and J are TRBV7-6 and TRBJ1-3; 8 bases agree with TRBD1. CDR3 length: 17 residues. V dropped 4 bases and J dropped 2; count of bases not matched to a gene: 10. CDR1 SGHVS and CDR2 FNYEAQ come from the germline V gene.

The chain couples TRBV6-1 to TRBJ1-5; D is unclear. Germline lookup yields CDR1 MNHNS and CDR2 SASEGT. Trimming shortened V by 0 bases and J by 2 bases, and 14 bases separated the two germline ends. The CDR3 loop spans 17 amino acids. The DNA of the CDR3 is TGTGCCAGCAGTGAAGCGCGAACAGTTGACGGCAATCAGCCCCAGCATTTT. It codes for CASSEARTVDGNQPQHF.

Here the CDR3 DNA reads TGTGCCAGCAGGGACGGGGGGCTAAATCAGCCCCAGCATTTT. This gives the protein CASRDGGLNQPQHF. The chain joins TRBV28 to TRBJ1-5; tentatively, D is TRBD1 (6 bases). The germline V gene encodes CDR1 MDHEN and CDR2 SYDVKM. V lost 6 bases and J 4 bases, leaving 13 bases between the germline ends. The CDR3 sequence is 14 residues long.

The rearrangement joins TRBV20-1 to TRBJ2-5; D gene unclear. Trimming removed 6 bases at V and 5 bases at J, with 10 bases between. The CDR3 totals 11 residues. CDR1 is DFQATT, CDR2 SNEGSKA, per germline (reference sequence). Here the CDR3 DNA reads TGCAGTGCCAGCCCTGTGGAGACCCAGTACTTC. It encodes CSASPVETQYF.

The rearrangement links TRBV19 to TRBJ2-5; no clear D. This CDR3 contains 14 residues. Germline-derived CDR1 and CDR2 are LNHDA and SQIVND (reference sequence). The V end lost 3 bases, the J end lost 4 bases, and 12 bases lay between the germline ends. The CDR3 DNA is TGTGCCAGTAGTATCAGGAATCGAGGAGAGACCCAGTACTTC. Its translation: CASSIRNRGETQYF.

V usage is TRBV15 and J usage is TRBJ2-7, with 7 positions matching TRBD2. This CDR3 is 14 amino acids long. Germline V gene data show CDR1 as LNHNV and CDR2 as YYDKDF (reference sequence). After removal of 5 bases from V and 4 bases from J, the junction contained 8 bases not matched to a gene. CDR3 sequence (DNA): TGTGCCACCAGCGCCGGGGGGTCACGTTACGAGCAGTACTTC. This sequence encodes CATSAGGSRYEQYF.

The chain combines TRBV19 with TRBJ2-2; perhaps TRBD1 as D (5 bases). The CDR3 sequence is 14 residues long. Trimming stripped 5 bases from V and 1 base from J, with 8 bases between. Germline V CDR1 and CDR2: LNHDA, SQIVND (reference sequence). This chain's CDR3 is CASSVQVNTGELFF. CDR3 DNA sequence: TGTGCCAGTAGTGTACAGGTGAACACCGGGGAGCTGTTTTTT.

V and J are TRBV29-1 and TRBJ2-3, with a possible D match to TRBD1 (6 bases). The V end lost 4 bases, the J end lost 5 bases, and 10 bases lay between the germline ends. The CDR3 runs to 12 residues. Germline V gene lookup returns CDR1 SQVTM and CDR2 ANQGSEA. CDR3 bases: TGCAGCGTTGGGACAGATGAAGATACGCAGTATTTT. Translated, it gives CSVGTDEDTQYF.

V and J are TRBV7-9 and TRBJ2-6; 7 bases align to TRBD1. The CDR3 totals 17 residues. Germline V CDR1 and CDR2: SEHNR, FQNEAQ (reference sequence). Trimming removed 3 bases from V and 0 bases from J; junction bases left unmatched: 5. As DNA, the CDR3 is TGTGCCAGCAGCTTCAGACAGGGTATCTCTGGGGCCAACGTCCTGACTTTC. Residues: CASSFRQGISGANVLTF.

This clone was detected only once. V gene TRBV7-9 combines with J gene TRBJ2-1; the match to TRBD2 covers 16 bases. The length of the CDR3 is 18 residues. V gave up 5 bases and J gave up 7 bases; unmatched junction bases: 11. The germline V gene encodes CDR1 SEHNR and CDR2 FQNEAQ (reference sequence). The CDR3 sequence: CASSPGLAGGPGLNEQFF. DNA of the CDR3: TGTGCCAGCAGCCCGGGACTAGCGGGAGGGCCAGGGTTGAATGAGCAGTTCTTC.

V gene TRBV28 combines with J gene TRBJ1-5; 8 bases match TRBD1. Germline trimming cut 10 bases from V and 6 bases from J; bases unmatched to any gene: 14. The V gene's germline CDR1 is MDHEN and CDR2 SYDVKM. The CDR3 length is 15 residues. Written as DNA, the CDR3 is TGTGCCACCTCAGGCATCAGGGGGCCGCCTCAGCCCCAGCATTTT. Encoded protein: CATSGIRGPPQPQHF.

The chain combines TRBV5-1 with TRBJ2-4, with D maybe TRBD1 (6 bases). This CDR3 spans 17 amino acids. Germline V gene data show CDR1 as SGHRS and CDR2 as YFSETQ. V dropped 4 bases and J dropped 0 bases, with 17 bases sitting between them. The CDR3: CASSPGAASLAKNIQYF. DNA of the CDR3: TGCGCCAGCAGCCCAGGGGCAGCCAGTCTAGCCAAAAACATTCAGTACTTC. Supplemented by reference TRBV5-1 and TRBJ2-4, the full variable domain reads KAGVTQTPRYLIKTRGQQVTLSCSPISGHRSVSWYQQTPGQGLQFLFEYFSETQRNKGNFPGRFSGRQFSNSRSEMNVSTLELGDSALYLCASSPGAASLAKNIQYFGAGTRLSVL.

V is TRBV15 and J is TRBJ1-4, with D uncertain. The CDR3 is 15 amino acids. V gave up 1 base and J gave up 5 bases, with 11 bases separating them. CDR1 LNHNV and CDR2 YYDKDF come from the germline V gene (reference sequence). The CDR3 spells CATSRVRAFNEKLFF. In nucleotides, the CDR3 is TGTGCCACCAGCAGAGTTCGAGCTTTCAATGAAAAACTGTTTTTT.

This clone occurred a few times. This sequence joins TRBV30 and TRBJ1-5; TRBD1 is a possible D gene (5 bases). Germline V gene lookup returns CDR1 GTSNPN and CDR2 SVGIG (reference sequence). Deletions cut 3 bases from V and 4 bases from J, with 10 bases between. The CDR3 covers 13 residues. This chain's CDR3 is CAWSAQGNQPQHF. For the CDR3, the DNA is TGTGCCTGGAGCGCCCAGGGAAATCAGCCCCAGCATTTT.

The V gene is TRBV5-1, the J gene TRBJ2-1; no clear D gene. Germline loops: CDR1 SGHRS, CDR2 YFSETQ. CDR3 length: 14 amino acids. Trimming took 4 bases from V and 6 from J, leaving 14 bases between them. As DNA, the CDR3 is TGCGCCAGCAGCCTTCGAGACCAACTCAATGAGCAGTTCTTC. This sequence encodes CASSLRDQLNEQFF. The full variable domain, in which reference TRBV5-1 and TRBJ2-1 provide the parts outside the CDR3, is KAGVTQTPRYLIKTRGQQVTLSCSPISGHRSVSWYQQTPGQGLQFLFEYFSETQRNKGNFPGRFSGRQFSNSRSEMNVSTLELGDSALYLCASSLRDQLNEQFFGPGTRLTVL.

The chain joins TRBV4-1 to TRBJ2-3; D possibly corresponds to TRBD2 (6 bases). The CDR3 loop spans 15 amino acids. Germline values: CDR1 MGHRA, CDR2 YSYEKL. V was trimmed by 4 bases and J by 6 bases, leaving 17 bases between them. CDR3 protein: CASSPRGTPRDTQYF. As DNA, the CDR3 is TGCGCCAGCAGCCCCCGGGGGACCCCGCGGGATACGCAGTATTTT.